The clone carrying this TCR beta chain was seen only a few times. Its antigen remains unidentified. The data belong to a study of beta chain features in type 1 diabetes. Study background: Healthy donors and patients showed comparable age, gender and cell yields. Points from the study as a whole: Relative to healthy donors, patients appeared to have naive, central memory and Treg TCRB repertoires that were more similar. Cells with high TCR expression could be over-represented when cDNA is sequenced. The study found moderately but significantly shorter TCRB CDR3s in all four CD4+ subsets of Type 1 diabetes patients.

Expressed TCRB transcripts were sequenced because the entire RNA isolate underwent reverse transcription. Assay: immunoSEQ multiplex PCR; the TCRdb copy retains only in-frame clones and omits some. The sample consists of 300,000 to 450,000 clones, about 10% of them appearing once. The V end lost 7 bases, the J end lost 5 bases, and 18 bases lay between the germline ends. The CDR3 contains 15 residues. Germline V gene data show CDR1 as SEHNR and CDR2 as FQNEAQ (reference sequence). Via CD45RO/CCR7/CD25/CD127/CD95/CD27, cells of the CD4+ naive, central memory, regulatory and stem cell-like memory subsets were sorted.

This receptor was taken from a man aged 25 to 40 with type 1 diabetes. V usage is TRBV7-9 and J usage is TRBJ2-1; D tentatively reads TRBD1 or TRBD2 (5 bases each). Sequences were obtained from central memory CD4+ T cells from blood. CDR3 in DNA: TGTGCCAGCAACATCCTGAGGGGCAGACACAATGAGCAGTTCTTC. Amino acid sequence: CASNILRGRHNEQFF.